This entry lists 32 T cell receptor beta chains sequenced from one sample in a study of T cells in localized non-small cell lung cancer. Data came from immunoSEQ multiplex PCR; TCRdb stores just in-frame clones and leaves some out. The table has about 45,000 clones, 81% seen once; the top ten hold 15% to 20%. The source material was peripheral blood mononuclear cells, sampled before any cancer treatment. The receptors shown here come from a man aged 40 to 69 with stage III lung adenocarcinoma.

CDR3 DNA sequence: TGTGCCAGCAGCTTAGGGGGGAAGGCGAAGTCCTACGAGCAGTACTTC. This sequence encodes CASSLGGKAKSYEQYF. The genes are TRBV11-2 and TRBJ2-7; D possibly uses TRBD1 or TRBD2 (5 bases each). Germline V gives CDR1 SGHAT, CDR2 FQNNGV. The CDR3 length is 16 residues. Deletions cut 1 base from V and 1 base from J, with 14 bases between.

This clone turned up a few times. The DNA for the CDR3 is TGTGCCAGCAGTGGGGGTCGGCAGCCCCAGCATTTT. This translates into CASSGGRQPQHF. This rearrangement joins TRBV2 to TRBJ1-5; D gene unclear. The CDR3 runs 12 residues. Germline V gene lookup returns CDR1 SNHLY and CDR2 FYNNEI. V was shortened by 4 bases and J by 7 bases, with 8 bases between the two germline ends.

This chain links TRBV2 with TRBJ2-7; 9 bases agree with TRBD1. The CDR3 consists of 15 residues. The germline V gene has CDR1 SNHLY and CDR2 FYNNEI. The J segment lost 4 bases and the V segment lost 5 bases, leaving 9 bases of the junction unmatched. For the CDR3, the DNA is TGTGCCAGCAGTATCAGGGACAGGGATTCGTACGAGCAGTACTTC. Its translation: CASSIRDRDSYEQYF.

The CDR3 DNA reads TGTGCCAGCAGCTCCCTGACAGGCATGAACACCGGGGAGCTGTTTTTT. As protein: CASSSLTGMNTGELFF. The V and J genes are TRBV11-3 and TRBJ2-2; D might be TRBD1 (6 bases). The V gene lost 4 bases and the J gene lost 1 base, with 13 bases spanning the gap. The CDR3 covers 16 residues. Germline V gene lookup returns CDR1 SGHNT and CDR2 YENEEA.

This clone occurred a few times. This chain connects TRBV19 to TRBJ2-2, with 8 positions matching TRBD1. CDR1 is LNHDA, CDR2 SQIVND, per germline (reference sequence). V dropped 2 bases and J dropped 6; count of bases not matched to a gene: 8. The CDR3 has 16 residues. This chain's CDR3 is CASSIYRTGTAGELFF. CDR3 nucleotide sequence: TGTGCCAGTAGTATATATCGGACAGGGACGGCCGGGGAGCTGTTTTTT.

This sequence joins TRBV6-6 and TRBJ2-3, with 13 bases lining up with TRBD2. V trimming: 5 bases; J trimming: 8 bases; junction bases outside the gene matches: 10. The CDR3 extends over 16 amino acids. Germline-derived CDR1 and CDR2 are MNHNY and SVGAGI (reference sequence). The CDR3 bases are TGTGCCAGCAGTGCCGTGTGGACTAGCGGGGGAGGTACGCAGTATTTT. Protein: CASSAVWTSGGGTQYF.

The chain joins TRBV19 to TRBJ2-3, with 10 positions matching TRBD1. Losses at the gene ends were 3 bases for V and 0 bases for J; bases not matched to a gene: 3. The germline V gene has CDR1 LNHDA and CDR2 SQIVND (reference sequence). This CDR3 is 16 amino acids long. DNA for the CDR3: TGTGCCAGTAGTATCAGGGGACAGGGGAGCACAGATACGCAGTATTTT. Translating it yields CASSIRGQGSTDTQYF. Full variable domain (outside the CDR3, taken from reference TRBV19 and TRBJ2-3): DGGITQSPKYLFRKEGQNVTLSCEQNLNHDAMYWYRQDPGQGLRLIYYSQIVNDFQKGDIAEGYSVSREKKESFPLTVTSAQKNPTAFYLCASSIRGQGSTDTQYFGPGTRLTVL.

The chain carries TRBV10-2 and TRBJ2-7; 7 bases are shared with TRBD2. The CDR3 loop spans 15 amino acids. Per germline, CDR1 WSHSY and CDR2 SAAADI. With V trimmed by 7 bases and J by 4 bases, 13 bases remained unmatched. The CDR3 loop is CASINPSGDNYEQYF. CDR3 DNA: TGCGCCAGCATCAACCCTAGCGGCGATAATTACGAGCAGTACTTC.

This clone appeared a single time. This chain links TRBV5-4 with TRBJ2-3, with D possibly called TRBD1 or TRBD2 (5 bases each). Trimming removed 5 bases from V and 4 bases from J, with 17 bases in between. The CDR3 is 15 residues long. Germline lookup yields CDR1 SGHNT and CDR2 YYREEE (reference sequence). The CDR3 protein is CASRSYWGSADTQYF. For the CDR3, the DNA is TGTGCCAGCAGGAGCTATTGGGGGAGCGCAGATACGCAGTATTTT. Complete variable domain (other parts from reference TRBV5-4 and TRBJ2-3): ETGVTQSPTHLIKTRGQQVTLRCSSQSGHNTVSWYQQALGQGPQFIFQYYREEENGRGNFPPRFSGLQFPNYSSELNVNALELDDSALYLCASRSYWGSADTQYFGPGTRLTVL.

This rearrangement joins TRBV9 to TRBJ2-3; tentative D call: TRBD1 (6 bases). The CDR3 loop spans 13 amino acids. Germline V lookup: CDR1 SGDLS, CDR2 YYNGEE. V was shortened by 0 bases and J by 5 bases, with 7 bases between the two germline ends. The CDR3 region is CASSVEGGDTQYF. In nucleotides, the CDR3 is TGTGCCAGCAGCGTAGAAGGGGGAGATACGCAGTATTTT.

The J gene is TRBJ2-2, the V gene TRBV2; possible D gene TRBD1, 5 bases. Trimming cost V 6 bases and J 1 base, with 6 bases left between them. Germline V gives CDR1 SNHLY, CDR2 FYNNEI. The CDR3 sequence is 13 residues long. CDR3 loop: CASRQENTGELFF. CDR3 sequence (DNA): TGTGCCAGCAGACAGGAGAACACCGGGGAGCTGTTTTTT.

This chain joins TRBV6-5 and TRBJ1-6; D is ambiguous. In germline, CDR1 is MNHEY, CDR2 SVGAGI. With 2 bases removed from V and 11 bases from J, the gap between germline ends came to 19 bases. CDR3 length equals 16 residues. The DNA for the CDR3 is TGTGCCAGCAGTTACCACGCCGGGATTTCAGAGGCACCCCTCCACTTT. It specifies CASSYHAGISEAPLHF.

The chain links TRBV5-1 to TRBJ2-5, with 7 bases aligning to TRBD1. CDR1 is SGHRS, CDR2 YFSETQ, per germline. This CDR3 contains 14 residues. Unmatched junction bases numbered 7, after V lost 3 bases and J lost 5 bases. CDR3 bases: TGCGCCAGCAGCTCCCAGGGGGTCGGGGAGACCCAGTACTTC. It encodes CASSSQGVGETQYF.

The chain recombines TRBV19 with TRBJ2-3; weak D call: TRBD2 (6 bases). Germline V lookup: CDR1 LNHDA, CDR2 SQIVND (reference sequence). The CDR3 has 13 residues. Trimming cost V 9 bases and J 0 bases, with 10 bases left between them. The DNA of the CDR3 is TGTGCCAGCGCCCGGGGGAGCACAGATACGCAGTATTTT. Translating gives CASARGSTDTQYF. Based on the CDR3 plus reference TRBV19 and TRBJ2-3, the full variable domain is DGGITQSPKYLFRKEGQNVTLSCEQNLNHDAMYWYRQDPGQGLRLIYYSQIVNDFQKGDIAEGYSVSREKKESFPLTVTSAQKNPTAFYLCASARGSTDTQYFGPGTRLTVL.

The rearrangement links TRBV4-2 to TRBJ2-1; D remains ambiguous. Germline lookup yields CDR1 LGHNA and CDR2 YNFKEQ. V shed 0 bases and J shed 0 bases, with 9 bases lying between them. The CDR3 totals 16 residues. As DNA, the CDR3 is TGTGCCAGCAGCCAAGATAGACGGGTCTCCTACAATGAGCAGTTCTTC. Its protein product is CASSQDRRVSYNEQFF.

The chain employs TRBV16 and TRBJ2-3; 10 bases line up with TRBD1. Germline-derived CDR1 and CDR2 are KGHSY and FQNENV. The CDR3 sequence is 17 residues long. The V and J ends lost 2 bases and 1 base, in that order; junction bases with no gene match: 6. Here the CDR3 DNA reads TGTGCCAGCAGCCAAGTCTCCGGGACAGGGGGCACAGATACGCAGTATTTT. This encodes CASSQVSGTGGTDTQYF.

This chain joins TRBV7-2 and TRBJ2-2, with TRBD2 as a possible D gene (6 bases). CDR1 is SGHTA, CDR2 FQGNSA, per germline. Trimming took off 4 bases at V and 2 bases at J, with 17 bases between the two ends. This CDR3 comprises 17 residues. The CDR3 protein is CASSSARGLTNTGELFF. The CDR3 nucleotides read TGTGCCAGCAGCTCAGCCCGGGGGTTAACTAACACCGGGGAGCTGTTTTTT.

This sequence joins TRBV9 and TRBJ2-1; either TRBD1 or TRBD2 may supply D (6 bases each). The CDR3 has 16 amino acids. V was clipped by 3 bases and J by 4 bases, with 17 bases between them. Germline assignment: CDR1 SGDLS and CDR2 YYNGEE. Here the CDR3 reads CASSAANGGQYNEQFF. CDR3 nucleotide sequence: TGTGCCAGCAGCGCGGCCAACGGGGGCCAATACAATGAGCAGTTCTTC.

The V and J genes are TRBV5-8 and TRBJ2-7, with TRBD2 matching 7 bases. V shed 0 bases, J shed 1 base, and the junction held 4 bases outside the gene matches. The germline CDR1 and CDR2 sequences are SGHTS and YDEGEE. CDR3 length: 15 amino acids. CDR3 coding DNA: TGTGCCAGCAGCTTGGCGGGGGGACTTTCCTACGAGCAGTACTTC. Protein sequence: CASSLAGGLSYEQYF.

The chain joins TRBV11-2 to TRBJ2-1; 7 bases match TRBD1. This CDR3 comprises 13 residues. The trim removed 2 bases at V and 9 bases at J, leaving 4 bases unmatched. The germline gives CDR1 SGHAT, CDR2 FQNNGV. As DNA, the CDR3 is TGTGCCAGCAGCTTAAGAGGGGGCCGTGAGCAGTTCTTC. Translated, it gives CASSLRGGREQFF.

The genes are TRBV5-5 and TRBJ2-7; 12 bases line up with TRBD2. The germline V gene has CDR1 SGHKS and CDR2 YYEKEE (reference sequence). This CDR3 has 16 residues. Trimming cost V 3 bases and J 0 bases; bases outside gene matches: 4. In nucleotides, the CDR3 is TGTGCCAGCAGCTCCCGACTAGCGGGGGCCTCCTACGAGCAGTACTTC. The encoded protein is CASSSRLAGASYEQYF.

This chain joins TRBV9 and TRBJ2-3; D is undetermined. The germline V gene encodes CDR1 SGDLS and CDR2 YYNGEE. The ends were cut back, 2 bases at V and 4 bases at J, with 11 bases in the middle. The CDR3 sequence is 14 residues long. CDR3 sequence reads: CASSVIGSSDTQYF. The CDR3 nucleotides are TGTGCCAGCAGCGTGATAGGGTCCTCAGATACGCAGTATTTT.

This CDR3 reads CASSPGPSYEQYF. The CDR3 DNA reads TGCGCCAGCAGCCCGGGACCCTCCTACGAGCAGTACTTC. V gene TRBV5-1 combines with J gene TRBJ2-7; the D gene could be TRBD1 or TRBD2 (5 bases each). Germline V lookup: CDR1 SGHRS, CDR2 YFSETQ. The CDR3 contains 13 residues. Trimming took 4 bases from V and 0 from J, leaving 8 bases between them.

There are a few counts of this clone. The rearrangement joins TRBV6-1 to TRBJ2-3; TRBD2 matches at 8 bases. This CDR3 comprises 13 residues. V lost 3 bases, J lost 8 bases, and 4 bases stayed unmatched. Germline assignment: CDR1 MNHNS and CDR2 SASEGT. As DNA, the CDR3 is TGTGCCAGCAGTGATGGGCGGGGGGTTACGCAGTATTTT. The encoded protein is CASSDGRGVTQYF.

This rearrangement joins TRBV18 to TRBJ2-2; TRBD1 is a possible D gene (5 bases). The CDR3 length is 15 residues. Trimming pared 1 base from V and 1 base from J, leaving 7 bases between. Per the germline V gene, CDR1 is KGHSH and CDR2 is LQKENI. The chain's CDR3 is CASSPQGQNTGELFF. The CDR3 nucleotides read TGTGCCAGCTCACCACAAGGACAGAACACCGGGGAGCTGTTTTTT.

DNA of the CDR3: TGTGCCAGCAGTTACTCCACAGGGTCAGGGGCCAACGTCCTGACTTTC. It translates to CASSYSTGSGANVLTF. The chain combines TRBV6-5 with TRBJ2-6, with a possible D match to TRBD1 (6 bases). The germline V and J ends were trimmed by 0 bases and 4 bases, with 10 bases remaining between them. This CDR3 is 16 amino acids long. Germline CDR1 MNHEY, CDR2 SVGAGI.

The chain couples TRBV27 to TRBJ2-1, with 7 bases identical to TRBD1. CDR3 length equals 14 residues. V trimming: 5 bases; J trimming: 1 base; junction bases outside the gene matches: 2. Germline V CDR1 and CDR2: MNHEY, SMNVEV (reference sequence). The CDR3 DNA follows: TGTGCCAGCAGTCCGACAGGGTCCTACAATGAGCAGTTCTTC. Amino acid sequence: CASSPTGSYNEQFF.

The rearrangement joins TRBV7-3 to TRBJ2-5, with D unclear. CDR3 length: 13 residues. Germline loops: CDR1 SGHTA, CDR2 FQGTGA. The V and J ends lost 1 base and 3 bases respectively, with 6 bases between them. CDR3 loop: CASSLSREETQYF. DNA of the CDR3: TGTGCCAGCAGCTTAAGTAGGGAAGAGACCCAGTACTTC.

This clone was observed a single time. The genes are TRBV10-1 and TRBJ2-3, with D possibly matching TRBD2 (6 bases). The CDR3 extends over 14 amino acids. Germline V gene sequence: CDR1 WNHNN, CDR2 SYGVQD (reference sequence). Trimming shortened V by 5 bases and J by 3 bases, and 12 bases separated the two germline ends. The CDR3: CASSLAEETDTQYF. For the CDR3, the DNA is TGCGCCAGCAGTTTAGCGGAGGAAACAGATACGCAGTATTTT.

The chain employs TRBV27 and TRBJ2-7; 7 positions match TRBD1. Germline-derived CDR1 and CDR2 are MNHEY and SMNVEV (reference sequence). The CDR3 is 15 residues long. Losses at the gene ends were 2 bases for V and 4 bases for J; bases not matched to a gene: 8. CDR3: CASSLEAGGTYEQYF. In DNA, the CDR3 is TGTGCCAGCAGTTTAGAGGCAGGGGGAACGTACGAGCAGTACTTC.

This chain connects TRBV5-5 to TRBJ2-7; the match to TRBD2 covers 9 bases. CDR3 length: 14 residues. V was clipped by 4 bases and J by 3 bases; unmatched bases: 5. CDR1 and CDR2 (germline): SGHKS, YYEKEE (reference sequence). The CDR3 reads CASSPLAGYYEQYF. Written as DNA, the CDR3 is TGTGCCAGCAGCCCTCTAGCGGGGTACTACGAGCAGTACTTC.

The chain employs TRBV9 and TRBJ2-6, with D possibly matching TRBD2 (5 bases). The germline CDR1 and CDR2 sequences are SGDLS and YYNGEE. This CDR3 is built from 16 residues. V shed 0 bases and J shed 0 bases, with 7 bases lying between them. The CDR3 reads CASSVGLSSGANVLTF. In DNA, the CDR3 is TGTGCCAGCAGCGTAGGACTAAGCTCTGGGGCCAACGTCCTGACTTTC.